The entry below gives a single T cell receptor beta chain sequence along with its context. The antigen this receptor binds is unknown. No much larger clone is present one base from it, and per-base qualities are unavailable. The entry originates in a study of blood T cell repertoires in COVID-19 (dated by TCRdb to the early 2020s). A note on the overall study: The collaborator samples originated in the United States, Italy and Spain and spanned the acute and convalescent phases of COVID-19. The prospective study material was composed of cDNA or gDNA derived from T cells, B-cell-depleted T cells, or PBMCs. Nearly every sample came with metadata listing a de-identified subject ID, COVID-19 status, age in years and sex. Samples were obtained from the ongoing ImmuneRACE study (first 160 participants) and from roughly 1,300 subjects provided by 6 global collaborators. The repertoires were released in a freely available public database meant as a resource for research on the immune response to SARS-CoV-2. Where available, HLA class I and class II types were taken from metadata supplied by the sample provider and were not determined by assay-based typing. The dataset comprised deeply sampled blood TCRbeta repertoires from subjects exposed to, actively infected with, or recovered from COVID-19.

Study-level results and caveats: The quantity of clinical and demographic metadata differed by source and by participant and was supplied without curation.

TCRbeta CDR3 regions were amplified from genomic DNA by means of the immunoSEQ Assay, a bias-controlled multiplex PCR. The study's own analysis went as follows. The number of nucleated cells in each sample was estimated by amplification of reference gene primers within the assay. To quantify the absolute abundance of each unique TCRbeta CDR3 rearrangement, sequence reads were collapsed and filtered. For each sample, productive Simpson clonality was calculated by taking the square root of Simpson's diversity index across productive rearrangements. Entries here come from immuneACCESS through TCRdb and include only in-frame sequences with V and J called. Some clones fail to appear in such tables; in the studies checked, an unresolved V gene covers under half of the shortfall, and the cause of the remainder is unknown. V, J and clone size derive from that table, while D and trimming were established from the DNA sequence. The sample table lists around 380,000 clones, more than 75% of them with a count of one. The ten largest clones take up approximately 1.2% of the sample.

Enrolling through a virtual design, the prospective study's participants ranged in age from roughly 18 to 100 years and lived across roughly 24 United States geographic areas. In the prospective study, participants were assigned to cohorts based on the clinical history participants reported in a screening survey and a study questionnaire. Recovered participants in ImmuneRACE Cohort 3 were defined by two consecutive negative NP/OP PCR tests, clearance by a healthcare professional, or resolution of symptoms. Mobile phlebotomists in the prospective study collected whole blood, serum and a nasopharyngeal or oropharyngeal swab from every participant. Additional blood draws and questionnaires over an approximately two-month period could optionally be provided by prospective study participants. Blood samples from the prospective study were shipped frozen or at room temperature prior to DNA extraction.

The receptor's source is a man aged 30 to 45 who had recovered from COVID-19. Sequenced material: PBMCs or T cells enriched from blood (not recorded which).

The CDR3: CSVGSGVRETQYF. In nucleotides, the sequence is TGCAGCGTGGGTAGCGGGGTCAGAGAGACCCAGTACTTC. The chain is encoded by TRBV29-1 joined to TRBJ2-5, with TRBD2 matching 8 junction bases. CDR1 and CDR2 are read off the germline V gene as SQVTM and ANQGSEA. Here V drops 6 bases and J drops 4 bases, and the junction holds 7 bases not matched to any gene. CDR3 length: 13 amino acids, cysteine to phenylalanine. Only the CDR3 DNA is retained, 39 bases long and in frame from the first base.